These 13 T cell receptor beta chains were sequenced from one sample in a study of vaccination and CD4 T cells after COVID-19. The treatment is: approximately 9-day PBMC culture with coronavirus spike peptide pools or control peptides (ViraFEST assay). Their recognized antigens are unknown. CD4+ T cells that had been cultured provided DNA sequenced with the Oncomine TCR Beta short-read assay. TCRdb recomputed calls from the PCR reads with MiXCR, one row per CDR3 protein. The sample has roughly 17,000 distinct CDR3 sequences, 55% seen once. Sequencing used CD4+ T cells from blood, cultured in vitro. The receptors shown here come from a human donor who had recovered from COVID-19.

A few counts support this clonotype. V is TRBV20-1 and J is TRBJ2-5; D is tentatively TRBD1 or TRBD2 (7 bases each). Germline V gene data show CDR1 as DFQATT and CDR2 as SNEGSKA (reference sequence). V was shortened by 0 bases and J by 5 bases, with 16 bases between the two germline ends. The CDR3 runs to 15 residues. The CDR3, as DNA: TGCAGTGCTAGAGAGGGGAACAGGGGAGGGGAGACCCAGTACTTC. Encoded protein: CSAREGNRGGETQYF.

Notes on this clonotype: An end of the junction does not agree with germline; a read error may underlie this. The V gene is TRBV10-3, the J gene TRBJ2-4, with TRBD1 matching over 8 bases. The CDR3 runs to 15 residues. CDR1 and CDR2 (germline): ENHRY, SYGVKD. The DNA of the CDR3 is TGTGCCATCGGTGACCCGGACAGGGCTAAAAACATTCAGTACTTC. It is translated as CAIGDPDRAKNIQYF.

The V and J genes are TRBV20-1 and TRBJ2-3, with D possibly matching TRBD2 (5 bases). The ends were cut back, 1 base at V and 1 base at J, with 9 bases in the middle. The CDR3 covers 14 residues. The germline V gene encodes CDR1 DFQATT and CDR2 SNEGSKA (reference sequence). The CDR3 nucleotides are TGCAGTGCTAGAGGGGATAGCGGCACAGATACGCAGTATTTT. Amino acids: CSARGDSGTDTQYF.

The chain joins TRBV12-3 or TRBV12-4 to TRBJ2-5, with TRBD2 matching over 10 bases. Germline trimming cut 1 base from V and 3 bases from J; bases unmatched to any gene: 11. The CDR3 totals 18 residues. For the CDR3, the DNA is TGTGCCAGCAGTTTAGAATGGGAAGCTAGCGGGAGCGAAGAGACCCAGTACTTC. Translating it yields CASSLEWEASGSEETQYF.

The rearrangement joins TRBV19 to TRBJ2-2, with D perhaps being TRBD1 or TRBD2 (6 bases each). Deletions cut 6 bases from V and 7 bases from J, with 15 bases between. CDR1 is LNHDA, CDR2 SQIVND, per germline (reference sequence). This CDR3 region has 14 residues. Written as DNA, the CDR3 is TGTGCCAGTAGCATCGGGGGCAGGAGCGGGGAGCTGTTTTTT. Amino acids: CASSIGGRSGELFF. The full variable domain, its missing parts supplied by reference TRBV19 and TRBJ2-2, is DGGITQSPKYLFRKEGQNVTLSCEQNLNHDAMYWYRQDPGQGLRLIYYSQIVNDFQKGDIAEGYSVSREKKESFPLTVTSAQKNPTAFYLCASSIGGRSGELFFGEGSRLTVL.

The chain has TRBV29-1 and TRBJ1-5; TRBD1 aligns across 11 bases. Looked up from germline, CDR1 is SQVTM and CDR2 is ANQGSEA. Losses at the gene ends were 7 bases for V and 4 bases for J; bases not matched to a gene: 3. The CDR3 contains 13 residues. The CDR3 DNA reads TGCAGCGGTGGACAGGGGGCGAATCAGCCCCAGCATTTT. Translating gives CSGGQGANQPQHF.

The chain's CDR3 is CASSVLPEESYEQYF. The CDR3 region has the DNA TGTGCCAGCAGCGTATTGCCGGAGGAGTCCTACGAGCAGTACTTC. The J gene is TRBJ2-7, the V gene TRBV9; D perhaps matches TRBD2 (5 bases). CDR1 is SGDLS, CDR2 YYNGEE, per germline. This CDR3 contains 15 residues. The V end lost 1 base, the J end lost 1 base, and 12 bases lay between the germline ends.

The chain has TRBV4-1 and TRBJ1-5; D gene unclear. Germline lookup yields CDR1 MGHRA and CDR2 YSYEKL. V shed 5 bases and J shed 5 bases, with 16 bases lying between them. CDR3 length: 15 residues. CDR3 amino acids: CASSGRMTPYQPQHF. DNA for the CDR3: TGCGCCAGCAGCGGACGGATGACACCATATCAGCCCCAGCATTTT.

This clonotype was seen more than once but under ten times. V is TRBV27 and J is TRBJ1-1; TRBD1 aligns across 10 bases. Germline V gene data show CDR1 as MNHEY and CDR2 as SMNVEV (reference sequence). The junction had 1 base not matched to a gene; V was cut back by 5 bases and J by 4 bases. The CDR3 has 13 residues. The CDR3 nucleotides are TGTGCCAGCAGTCGGGACAGGGGCACTGAAGCTTTCTTT. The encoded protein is CASSRDRGTEAFF.

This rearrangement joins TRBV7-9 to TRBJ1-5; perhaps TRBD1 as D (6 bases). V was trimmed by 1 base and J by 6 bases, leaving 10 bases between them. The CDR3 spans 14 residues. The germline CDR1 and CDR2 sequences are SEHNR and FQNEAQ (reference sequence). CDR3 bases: TGTGCCAGCAGCTTAGAAGGACAGATTCAGCCCCAGCATTTT. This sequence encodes CASSLEGQIQPQHF.

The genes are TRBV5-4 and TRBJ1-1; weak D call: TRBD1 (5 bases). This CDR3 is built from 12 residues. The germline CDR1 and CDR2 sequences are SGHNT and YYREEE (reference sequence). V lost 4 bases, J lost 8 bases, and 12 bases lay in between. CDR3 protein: CASSPTRGEAFF. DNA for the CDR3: TGTGCCAGCAGCCCCACTCGGGGCGAAGCTTTCTTT.

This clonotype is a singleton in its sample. The CDR3 protein is CASSLSGQGWDEQFF. CDR3 in DNA: TGTGCCAGCAGTTTATCGGGACAGGGTTGGGATGAGCAGTTCTTC. The chain employs TRBV28 and TRBJ2-1; the match to TRBD1 covers 9 bases. V lost 1 base and J lost 8; bases outside the gene matches: 6. The CDR3 length is 15 residues. Germline CDR1 MDHEN, CDR2 SYDVKM.

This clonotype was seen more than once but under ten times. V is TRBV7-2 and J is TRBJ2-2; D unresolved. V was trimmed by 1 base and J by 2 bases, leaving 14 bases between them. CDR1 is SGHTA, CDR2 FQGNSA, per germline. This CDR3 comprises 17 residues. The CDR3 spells CASSLDGNGINTGELFF. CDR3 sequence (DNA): TGTGCCAGCAGCTTAGATGGGAACGGTATAAACACCGGGGAGCTGTTTTTT.